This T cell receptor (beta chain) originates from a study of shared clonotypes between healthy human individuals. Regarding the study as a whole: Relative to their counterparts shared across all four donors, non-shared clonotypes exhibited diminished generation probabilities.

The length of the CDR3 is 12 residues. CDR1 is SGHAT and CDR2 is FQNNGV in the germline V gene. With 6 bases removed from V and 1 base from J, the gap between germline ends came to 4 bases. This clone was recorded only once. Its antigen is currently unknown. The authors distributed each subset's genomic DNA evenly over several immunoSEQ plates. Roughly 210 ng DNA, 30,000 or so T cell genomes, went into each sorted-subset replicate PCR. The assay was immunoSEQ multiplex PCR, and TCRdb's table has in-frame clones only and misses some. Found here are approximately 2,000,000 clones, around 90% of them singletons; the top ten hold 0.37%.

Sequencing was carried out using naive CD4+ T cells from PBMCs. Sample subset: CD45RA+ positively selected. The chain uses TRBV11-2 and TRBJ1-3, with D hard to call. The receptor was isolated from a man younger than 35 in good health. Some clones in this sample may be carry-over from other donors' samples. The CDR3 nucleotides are TGTGCCAGCAGACAGTCTGGAAACACCATATATTTT. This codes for CASRQSGNTIYF.